This T cell receptor beta chain was recovered during a study of cytomegalovirus exposure and HLA in healthy donors. Whole-study findings and limits: In vitro testing confirmed a few CMV-associated chains as specific for CMV antigens. With later analysis, a missense DCLRE1C variant became linked to TCR beta V- and J-gene trimming.

As regards this clone: What it recognizes is unknown.

The CDR3 contains 19 residues. J gave up 1 base and V 2 bases, and 10 bases lay outside the gene matches. In germline, CDR1 is SGHDT, CDR2 YYEEEE. The study ran its PCR with 60 Vbeta and 13 Jbeta primers. The data were produced by immunoSEQ multiplex PCR, yet TCRdb's version contains in-frame clones alone and is incomplete. Of about 150,000 clones listed, more than 75% were seen once; the top ten hold 10% to 15%. Source material: PBMCs. The rearrangement links TRBV5-6 to TRBJ2-6, with 9 bases aligning to TRBD1. The source is a young man in good health and CMV-seropositive. Here the CDR3 DNA reads TGTGCCAGCAGCTTACCTCCAGGACAGGGGAGTTCTGGGGCCAACGTCCTGACTTTC. It translates to CASSLPPGQGSSGANVLTF. Based on the CDR3 plus reference TRBV5-6 and TRBJ2-6, the full variable domain is DAGVTQSPTHLIKTRGQQVTLRCSPKSGHDTVSWYQQALGQGPQFIFQYYEEEERQRGNFPDRFSGHQFPNYSSELNVNALLLGDSALYLCASSLPPGQGSSGANVLTFGAGSRLTVL.